Described below is a single T cell receptor (beta chain) sequence and its context. The V end was cut by 5 bases, the J end by 6 bases, with 16 bases between. The CDR3 is 14 residues long. From germline, CDR1 is SEHNR and CDR2 FQNEAQ (reference sequence). Generated by immunoSEQ multiplex PCR, the TCRdb table keeps only in-frame clones and is missing some. The table includes roughly 50,000 clones, roughly nine tenths detected once. The data derive from a study of T cell changes during pregnancy in multiple sclerosis. The material sequenced was CD8+ T cells from peripheral blood mononuclear cells, taken in the second trimester of pregnancy. The receptor was isolated from a female donor with multiple sclerosis, enrolled in a pregnancy study. The chain is built from TRBV7-9 and TRBJ1-2; D is undetermined. CDR3 in amino acids: CASSPPLESDGYTF. The CDR3 nucleotides read TGTGCCAGCAGCCCCCCCCTGGAGTCTGATGGCTACACCTTC.